Sequencing of this T cell receptor beta chain was carried out in a study of prognosis after radiotherapy for stage I lung cancer. Study-level points and caveats: Frequencies of TRBV and TRBJ gene use reportedly varied by whether patients had metastases.

From genomic DNA, two-round multiplex PCR was used to amplify TCR beta CDR3. First-round PCR amplification was performed with primers specific to each TRBV and TRBJ gene. Second-round PCR relied on universal primers. Each CDR3 protein is one row after TCRdb ran MiXCR on the multiplex PCR reads. The sample includes about 34,000 distinct CDR3 sequences, approximately 29% of them seen just once. This clonotype was recorded many times. What it binds is not known. Material: PBMCs, obtained before or after stereotactic body radiation therapy (not recorded which). This TCR was recovered from a donor of 50 years or more with non-small cell lung cancer.

The CDR3 protein is CASRKDSALNQPQHF. DNA for the CDR3: TGTGCCAGCAGGAAAGACAGCGCCCTCAACCAGCCCCAGCATTTT. The chain links TRBV6-1 to TRBJ1-5; D might be TRBD1 (5 bases). Trimming removed 6 bases at V and 7 bases at J, with 19 bases between. The CDR3 spans 15 residues. Germline V gene lookup returns CDR1 MNHNS and CDR2 SASEGT.